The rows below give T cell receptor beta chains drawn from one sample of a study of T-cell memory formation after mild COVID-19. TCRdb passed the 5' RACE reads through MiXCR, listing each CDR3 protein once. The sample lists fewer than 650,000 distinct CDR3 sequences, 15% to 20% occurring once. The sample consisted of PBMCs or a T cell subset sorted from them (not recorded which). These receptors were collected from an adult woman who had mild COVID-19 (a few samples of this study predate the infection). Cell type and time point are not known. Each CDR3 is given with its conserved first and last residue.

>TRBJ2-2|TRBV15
CATRNEGLYTGELFF
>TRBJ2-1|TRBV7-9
CASSLAVLGNEQFF
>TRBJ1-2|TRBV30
CAWRKTGFRDYGYTF
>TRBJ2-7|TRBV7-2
CASSSPSGGRDYEQYF
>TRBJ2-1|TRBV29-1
CSVVAPGGPNEQFF
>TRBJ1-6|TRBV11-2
CASSLARGGYNSPLHF
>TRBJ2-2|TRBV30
CAWSVGGGELFF
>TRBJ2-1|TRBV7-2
CASSPSGTSVGEQFF
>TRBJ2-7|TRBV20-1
CSASRTGTSYEQYF
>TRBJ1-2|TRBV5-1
CASSVGTGNLYGYTF
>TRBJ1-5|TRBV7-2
CASSLGPRAGGGNQPQHF
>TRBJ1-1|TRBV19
CASRDLNTEAFF
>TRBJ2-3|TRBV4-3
CASSPHQGGTDTQYF
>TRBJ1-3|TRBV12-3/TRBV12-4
CASSLRGGLSGNTIYF
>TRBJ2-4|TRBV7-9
CASSRTENIQYF
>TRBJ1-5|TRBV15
CATSRASGGRNQPQHF
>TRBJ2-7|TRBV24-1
CATSDPSGPYEQYF
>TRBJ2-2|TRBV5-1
CASSSTAQVATGELFF
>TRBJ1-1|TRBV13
CASSFIRDREYNTEAFF
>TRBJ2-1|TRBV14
CASTVGLYGEQFF
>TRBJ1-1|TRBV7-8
CASSPDRDTEAFF
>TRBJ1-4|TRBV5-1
CASSVGQGESREKLFF
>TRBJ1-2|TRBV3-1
CASSQAARYGYTF
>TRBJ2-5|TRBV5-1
CASSLVTSGGNEETQYF
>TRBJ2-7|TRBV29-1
CSVSGSYEQYF
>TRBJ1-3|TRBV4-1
CASSPTRRQTTIYF
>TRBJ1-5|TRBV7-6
CASSLAGESNQPQHF
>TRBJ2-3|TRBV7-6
CASSSPHTDTQYF
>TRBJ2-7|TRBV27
CASYPFAGSREQYF
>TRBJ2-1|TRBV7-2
CASSLGFAGEQFF
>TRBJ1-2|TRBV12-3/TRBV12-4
CASRKPGQGLYNYGYTF
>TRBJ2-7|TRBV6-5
CASSLAGQGEQYF
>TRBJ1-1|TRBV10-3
CAISEQGNTEAFF
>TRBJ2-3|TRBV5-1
CASSLDGTGGPDTQYF
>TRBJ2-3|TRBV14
CASSPQAGRPTDTQYF
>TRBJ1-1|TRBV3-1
CASCRRQGSGNTEAFF
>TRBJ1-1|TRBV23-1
CARSQSGKRGLCGTEAFF
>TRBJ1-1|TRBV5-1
CASSLGGFHTEAFF
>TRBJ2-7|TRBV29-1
CSVEQGPQEQYF
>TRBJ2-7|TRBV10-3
CATQLGPGGSYEQYF
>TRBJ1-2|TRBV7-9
CASSLQGANYGYTF
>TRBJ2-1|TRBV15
CATSRKPGLTYNEQFF
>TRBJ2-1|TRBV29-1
CSVVDSSGIHHNEQFF
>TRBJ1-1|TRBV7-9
CASSSDGGWLAEAFF
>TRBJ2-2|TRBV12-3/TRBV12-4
CASSLEDRPNTGELFF
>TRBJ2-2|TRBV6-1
CASETGLTSTGELFF
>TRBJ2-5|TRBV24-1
CATSDPDRLETQYF
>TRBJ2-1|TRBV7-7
CASSFQPGSSYNEQFF
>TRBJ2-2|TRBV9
CASSVTGTSGAGGLFF
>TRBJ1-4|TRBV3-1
CASSQDGTGNEKLFF
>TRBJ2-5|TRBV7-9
CASSLRIAGGQETQYF
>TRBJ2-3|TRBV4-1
CASSQVGGADTQYF
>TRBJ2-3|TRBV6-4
CASSASGAFTDTQYF
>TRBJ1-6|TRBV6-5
CASSITWGANSPLHF
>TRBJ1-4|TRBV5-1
CASSPQGEKLFF
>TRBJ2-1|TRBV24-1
CATSDSGHRDRYNEQFF
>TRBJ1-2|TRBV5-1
CASSLTVGYTF
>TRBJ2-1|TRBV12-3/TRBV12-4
CASSLGQEQFF
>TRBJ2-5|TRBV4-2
CASSLRTGMGEETQYF